The source of this T cell receptor (beta chain) is a study of shared clonotypes between healthy human individuals (dated by TCRdb to 2020 to 2021). With regard to the full study: A few men and a couple of women, aged 18 to 49 years, made up the cohort. The study deeply sequenced blood TCR repertoires of about 5 healthy adults to estimate repertoire size and the extent of clonotype sharing between individuals. Different laboratories and diverse techniques were used to prepare libraries and sequence TCR repertoires, to increase sequencing depth and limit assay-specific biases. Leukapheresis yielded between about 0.94 and 9.5 billion PBMCs per donor. For each donor, three plates each were used for CD4 naive and CD4 memory, two plates were used for CD8 naive, and one plate was used for CD8 memory. Broader findings and caveats from the paper: Higher generation probabilities were observed for clonotypes shared by all four sorted-subset donors than for non-shared clonotypes. Sampling was limited to blood, and TCR repertoires in tissue likely differ from TCR repertoires in blood. Naive subsets generally had larger estimated clonotype richness than memory subsets did. Based on pairwise subsampling, the degree of clonotype sharing among donors was expected to be affected by sequencing depth. Because the study included a small number of donors, the genetic and exposure-history diversity represented was limited. Across several donors, 4.5% to 6.5% of naive CD4, approximately 4% of naive CD8, under 2.5% of memory CD4, and 0.4% of memory CD8 clonotypes were shared. Incomplete sequencing was indicated by rarefaction of sorted-subset datasets, despite the large sequencing depth.

Details on this clone: What antigen it recognizes has not been identified. Base qualities are missing; no much larger clone stands one base away.

Using the deep immunoSEQ assay, TCR CDR3 regions were amplified from genomic DNA by multiplex PCR. Extracted genomic DNA from each cell subset was distributed evenly across all wells of several immunoSEQ 96-well plates, and each plate was treated as a replicate. Each replicate PCR for sorted subsets received around 200 ng genomic DNA, equal to about 30,000 T cell genomes. Purified libraries were quantified with a Qubit 3.0 fluorometer, sized on a Bioanalyzer 2100, and re-quantified with the KAPA Library Quantification kit. A separate single-read 150-cycle Illumina NextSeq 550 flow cell was used to sequence each immunoSEQ 96-well plate. The study's own analysis went as follows. The immunoSEQ output contained only junctional sequences without quality scores, so filtering could not match that applied to full-length reads. Sequences were annotated with PyIR, a Python wrapper for IgBLAST v1.9, and V/J genes and CDR3 were assigned using IMGT germline references. Any read was removed if the V/J assignment was weak (E-value above 1e-6), the CDR3 was missing, or the read contained stop codons, out-of-frame junctions, or ambiguous translated residues. V3J clonotypes were defined by identical inferred V gene, J gene, and CDR3 amino acid sequence. To compute the percentage overlap between repertoires, the number of shared unique clonotypes was divided by the size of the smaller repertoire. Richness of each repertoire was evaluated using RTK rarefaction, the Chao1 estimator, and Recon v2.1 estimates of unobserved clonotypes. Generation probabilities were computed with OLGA for all TCRbeta clonotypes obtained by the gDNA method from several donors. TCRdb took over this immuneACCESS table, retaining in-frame rearrangements with V and J assigned. Such tables are incomplete; in checked studies, under half of the missing clones stem from an unresolved V gene, and the remainder is unexplained. The V and J calls and clone size are taken from that table; D and trimming were inferred from the DNA. The sample has around 2,100,000 clones on record, roughly 94% of them singletons. Around 1.2% of the sample is held by the ten biggest clonotypes.

Trimming takes 4 bases from V and 2 bases from J, and the germline ends sit 12 bases apart. The CDR3 runs 13 residues from the cysteine to the phenylalanine. Only the CDR3 DNA is retained, 39 bases long and in frame from the first base. Reading the germline V gene (reference sequence) gives CDR1 GTSNPN and CDR2 SVGIG. CD8 naive samples were CD45RO-negative cells positively selected for CCR7, giving a CD45RA+CCR7+ population that excluded TemRA cells. The donors were healthy, HIV-negative adults with no recently reported acute infections or vaccinations. Every donor was a Caucasian adult living in Nashville, Tennessee, USA. Blood was obtained by leukapheresis, after which PBMCs were separated by Ficoll-Histopaque density gradient centrifugation and cryopreserved in liquid nitrogen vapor phase. Analytical flow cytometry was used to check the purity and quantity of each magnetically sorted T cell population. Each sorted fraction had its genomic DNA isolated and then quantified by UV absorbance on a Nanodrop 2000c.

Here the chain combines TRBV30 and TRBJ2-7; the D gene is possibly TRBD2, with 5 bases matching. The sample was naive CD8+ T cells sorted from blood. This specimen's cell subset or site label, per the study, means: CD45RA+CCR7+. This sequence originates from a man younger than 35 in good health. At the DNA level, the sequence is TGTGCCTGGACTCTAGCCGCACCCTACGAGCAGTACTTC. Its protein product is CAWTLAAPYEQYF.